By frequency in the sample, the clone carrying this TCR delta chain is medium-sized. Other DNA sequences within the sample encode an identical CDR3. This specimen comes from a study of γδ T cells in repeated Plasmodium falciparum infection. TCRdb reanalyzed the multiplex PCR reads using CATT. The table shows roughly 93,000 delta-chain clones, with 0.75% to 1% occurring only once. The sequencing sample was made of gamma-delta T cells from blood. This clonotype originated in a pool of human donors (malaria-infected and uninfected, not separated).

The CDR3 here is CACDKLGDTRRLLIF. The CDR3 region has the DNA TGTGCCTGTGACAAACTGGGGGATACGCGTCGTCTTCTCATCTTT. The rearrangement uses TRDV2 and TRDJ1; 13 positions agree with TRDD3. CDR1 is GEAIGNYY, CDR2 EKD, per germline. This CDR3 is built from 15 residues. V gave up 2 bases and J gave up 11 bases; unmatched junction bases: 10.